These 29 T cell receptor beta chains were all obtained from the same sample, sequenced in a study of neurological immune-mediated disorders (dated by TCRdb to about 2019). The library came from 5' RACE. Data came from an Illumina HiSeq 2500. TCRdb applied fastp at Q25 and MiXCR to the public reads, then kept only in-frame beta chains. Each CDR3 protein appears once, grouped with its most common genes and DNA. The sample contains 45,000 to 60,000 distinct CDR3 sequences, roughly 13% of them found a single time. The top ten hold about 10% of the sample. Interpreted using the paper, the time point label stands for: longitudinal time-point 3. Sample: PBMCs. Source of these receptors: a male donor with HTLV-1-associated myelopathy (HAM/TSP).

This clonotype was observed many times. This CDR3 is CASSLSGGRPDTQYF. CDR3 DNA: TGCGCCAGCAGCTTGTCTGGCGGGCGCCCAGATACGCAGTATTTT. The J gene is TRBJ2-3, the V gene TRBV5-1; D is possibly TRBD2 (5 bases). The CDR3 consists of 15 residues. Germline V CDR1 and CDR2: SGHRS, YFSETQ. V was shortened by 1 base and J by 4 bases, with 13 bases between the two germline ends.

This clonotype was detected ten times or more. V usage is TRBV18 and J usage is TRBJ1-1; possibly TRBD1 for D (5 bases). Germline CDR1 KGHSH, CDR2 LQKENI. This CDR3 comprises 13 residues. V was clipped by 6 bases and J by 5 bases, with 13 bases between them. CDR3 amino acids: CASSNGGGTEAFF. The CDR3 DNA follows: TGTGCCAGCTCGAACGGGGGGGGTACTGAAGCTTTCTTT.

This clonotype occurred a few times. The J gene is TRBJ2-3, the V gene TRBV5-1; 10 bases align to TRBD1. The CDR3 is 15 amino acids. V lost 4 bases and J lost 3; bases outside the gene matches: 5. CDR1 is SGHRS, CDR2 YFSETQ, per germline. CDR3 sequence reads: CASSMGGQGTDTQYF. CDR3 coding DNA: TGCGCCAGCAGCATGGGGGGACAGGGGACAGATACGCAGTATTTT. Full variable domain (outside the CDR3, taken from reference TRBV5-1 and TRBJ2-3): KAGVTQTPRYLIKTRGQQVTLSCSPISGHRSVSWYQQTPGQGLQFLFEYFSETQRNKGNFPGRFSGRQFSNSRSEMNVSTLELGDSALYLCASSMGGQGTDTQYFGPGTRLTVL.

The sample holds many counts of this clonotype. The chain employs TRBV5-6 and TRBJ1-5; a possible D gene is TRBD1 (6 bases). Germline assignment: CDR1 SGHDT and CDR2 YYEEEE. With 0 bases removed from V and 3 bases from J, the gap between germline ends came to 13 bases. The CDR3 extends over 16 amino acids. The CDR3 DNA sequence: TGTGCCAGCAGCTTGGGGGGGCGAAGTAACAATCAGCCCCAGCATTTT. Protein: CASSLGGRSNNQPQHF. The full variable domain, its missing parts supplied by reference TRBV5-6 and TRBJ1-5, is DAGVTQSPTHLIKTRGQQVTLRCSPKSGHDTVSWYQQALGQGPQFIFQYYEEEERQRGNFPDRFSGHQFPNYSSELNVNALLLGDSALYLCASSLGGRSNNQPQHFGDGTRLSIL.

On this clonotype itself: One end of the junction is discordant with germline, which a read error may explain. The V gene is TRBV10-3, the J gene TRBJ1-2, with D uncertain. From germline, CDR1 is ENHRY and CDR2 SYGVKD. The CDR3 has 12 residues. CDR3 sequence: CDISETGDGYTF. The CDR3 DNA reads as TGTGACATCAGTGAGACCGGAGATGGCTACACCTTC.

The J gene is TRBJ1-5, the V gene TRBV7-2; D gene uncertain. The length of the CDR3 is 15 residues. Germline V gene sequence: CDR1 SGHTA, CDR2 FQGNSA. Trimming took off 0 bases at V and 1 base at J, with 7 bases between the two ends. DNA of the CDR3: TGTGCCAGCAGCTTAGCGCGTCTCAGCAATCAGCCCCAGCATTTT. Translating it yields CASSLARLSNQPQHF.

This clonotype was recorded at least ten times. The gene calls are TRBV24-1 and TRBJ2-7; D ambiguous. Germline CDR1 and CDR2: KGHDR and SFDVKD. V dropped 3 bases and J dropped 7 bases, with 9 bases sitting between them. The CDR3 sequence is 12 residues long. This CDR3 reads CATSDPEGEQYF. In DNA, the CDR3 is TGTGCCACCAGTGATCCCGAAGGGGAGCAGTACTTC.

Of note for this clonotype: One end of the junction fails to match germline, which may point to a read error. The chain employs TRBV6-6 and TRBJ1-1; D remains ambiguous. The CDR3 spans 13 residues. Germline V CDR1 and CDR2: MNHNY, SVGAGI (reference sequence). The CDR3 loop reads CARSYEVRAEAFF. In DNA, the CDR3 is TGTGCCAGAAGTTACGAGGTCCGCGCTGAAGCTTTCTTT.

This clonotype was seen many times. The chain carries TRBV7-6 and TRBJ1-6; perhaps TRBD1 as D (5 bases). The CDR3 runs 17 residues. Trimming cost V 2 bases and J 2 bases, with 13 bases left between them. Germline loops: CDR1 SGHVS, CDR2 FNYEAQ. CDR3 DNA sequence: TGTGCCAGCAGCTTACTCGGTGGAGGGGCCTATAATTCACCCCTCCACTTT. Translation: CASSLLGGGAYNSPLHF.

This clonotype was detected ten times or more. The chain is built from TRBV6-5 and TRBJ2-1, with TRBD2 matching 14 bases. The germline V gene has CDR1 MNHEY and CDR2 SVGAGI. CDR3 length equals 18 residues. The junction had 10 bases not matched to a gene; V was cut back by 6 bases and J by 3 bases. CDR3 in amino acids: CASRVWTSGGKVYNEQFF. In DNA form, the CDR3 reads TGTGCCAGCAGGGTCTGGACTAGCGGGGGGAAGGTCTACAATGAGCAGTTCTTC.

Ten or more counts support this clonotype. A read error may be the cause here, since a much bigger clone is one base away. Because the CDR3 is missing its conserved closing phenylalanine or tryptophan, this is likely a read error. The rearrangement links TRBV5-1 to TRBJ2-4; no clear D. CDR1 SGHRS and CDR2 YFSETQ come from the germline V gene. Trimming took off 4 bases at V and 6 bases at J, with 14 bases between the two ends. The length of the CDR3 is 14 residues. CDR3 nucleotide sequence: TGCGCCAGCAGCGAACCCATATCTGGAAACATTCAGTACTCC. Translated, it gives CASSEPISGNIQYS.

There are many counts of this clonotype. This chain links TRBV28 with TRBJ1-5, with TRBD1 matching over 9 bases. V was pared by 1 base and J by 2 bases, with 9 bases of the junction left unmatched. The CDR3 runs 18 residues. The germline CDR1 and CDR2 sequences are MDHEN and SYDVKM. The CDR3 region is CASSLSGQGKVGNQPQHF. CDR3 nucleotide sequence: TGTGCCAGCAGTTTATCAGGACAGGGGAAGGTTGGCAATCAGCCCCAGCATTTT.

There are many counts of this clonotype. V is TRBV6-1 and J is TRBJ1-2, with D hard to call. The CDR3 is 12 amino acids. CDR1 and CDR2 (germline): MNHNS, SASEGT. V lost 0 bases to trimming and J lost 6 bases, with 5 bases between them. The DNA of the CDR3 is TGTGCCAGCAGTGAAGCGCTTCATGGCTACACCTTC. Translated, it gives CASSEALHGYTF.

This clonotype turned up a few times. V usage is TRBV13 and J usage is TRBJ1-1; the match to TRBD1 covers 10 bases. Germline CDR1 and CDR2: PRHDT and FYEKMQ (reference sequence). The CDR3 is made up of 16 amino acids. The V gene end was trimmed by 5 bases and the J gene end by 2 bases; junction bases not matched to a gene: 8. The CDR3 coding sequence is TGTGCCAGCAGCCGAAGGACAGGGGGACTTAACACTGAAGCTTTCTTT. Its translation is CASSRRTGGLNTEAFF.

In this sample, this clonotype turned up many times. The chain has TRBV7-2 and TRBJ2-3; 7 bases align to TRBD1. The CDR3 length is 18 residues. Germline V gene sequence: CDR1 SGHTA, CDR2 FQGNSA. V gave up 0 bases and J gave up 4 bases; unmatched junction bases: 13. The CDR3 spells CASSLAPHSTTGPDTQYF. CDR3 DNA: TGTGCCAGCAGCTTAGCGCCCCACTCAACGACAGGGCCAGATACGCAGTATTTT. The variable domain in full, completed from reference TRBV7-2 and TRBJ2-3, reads GAGVSQSPSNKVTEKGKDVELRCDPISGHTALYWYRQSLGQGLEFLIYFQGNSAPDKSGLPSDRFSAERTGGSVSTLTIQRTQQEDSAVYLCASSLAPHSTTGPDTQYFGPGTRLTVL.

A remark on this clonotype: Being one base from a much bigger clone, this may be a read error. The CDR3: CASSVSSETQYF. As DNA, the CDR3 is TGTGCCAGCAGCGTGTCCAGTGAGACCCAGTACTTC. The V call is TRBV5-5, the J call TRBJ2-5, with D unresolved. Germline loops: CDR1 SGHKS, CDR2 YYEKEE (reference sequence). This CDR3 comprises 12 residues. The germline V and J ends were trimmed by 4 bases and 5 bases, with 9 bases remaining between them.

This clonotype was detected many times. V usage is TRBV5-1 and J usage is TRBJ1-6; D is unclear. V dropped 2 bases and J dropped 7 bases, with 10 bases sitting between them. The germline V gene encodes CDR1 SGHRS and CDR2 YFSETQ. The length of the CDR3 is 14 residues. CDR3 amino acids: CASSFEGSNSPLHF. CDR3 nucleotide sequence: TGCGCCAGCAGCTTTGAAGGATCAAATTCACCCCTCCACTTT.

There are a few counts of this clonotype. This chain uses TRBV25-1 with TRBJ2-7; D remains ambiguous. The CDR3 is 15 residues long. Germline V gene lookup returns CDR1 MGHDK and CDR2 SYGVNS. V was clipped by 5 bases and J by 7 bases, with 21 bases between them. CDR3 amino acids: CASSLSIGRVGEQYF. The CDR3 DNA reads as TGTGCCAGCAGTCTTTCGATCGGTAGGGTCGGGGAGCAGTACTTC.

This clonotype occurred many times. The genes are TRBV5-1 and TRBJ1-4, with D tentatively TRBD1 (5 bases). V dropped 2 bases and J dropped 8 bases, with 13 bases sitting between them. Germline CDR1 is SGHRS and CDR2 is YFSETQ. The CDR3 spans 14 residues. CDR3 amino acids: CASSFQGTAEKLFF. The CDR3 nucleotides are TGCGCCAGCAGCTTCCAGGGAACGGCGGAAAAACTGTTTTTT. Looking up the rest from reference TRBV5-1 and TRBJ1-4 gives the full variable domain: KAGVTQTPRYLIKTRGQQVTLSCSPISGHRSVSWYQQTPGQGLQFLFEYFSETQRNKGNFPGRFSGRQFSNSRSEMNVSTLELGDSALYLCASSFQGTAEKLFFGSGTQLSVL.

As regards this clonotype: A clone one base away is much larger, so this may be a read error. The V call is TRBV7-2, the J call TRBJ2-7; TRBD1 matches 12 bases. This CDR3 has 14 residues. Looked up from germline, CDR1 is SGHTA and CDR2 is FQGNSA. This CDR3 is CVSRRDRGLGEQYF. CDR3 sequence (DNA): TGTGTCAGCAGAAGGGACAGGGGGCTAGGGGAGCAGTACTTC.

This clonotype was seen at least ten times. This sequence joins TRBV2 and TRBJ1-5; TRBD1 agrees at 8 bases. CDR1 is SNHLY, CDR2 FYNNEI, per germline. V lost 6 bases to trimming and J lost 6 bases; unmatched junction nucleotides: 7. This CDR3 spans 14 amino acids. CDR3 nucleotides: TGTGCCAGCAGCGACGACAGGGGCCGTCAGCCCCAGCATTTT. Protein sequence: CASSDDRGRQPQHF.

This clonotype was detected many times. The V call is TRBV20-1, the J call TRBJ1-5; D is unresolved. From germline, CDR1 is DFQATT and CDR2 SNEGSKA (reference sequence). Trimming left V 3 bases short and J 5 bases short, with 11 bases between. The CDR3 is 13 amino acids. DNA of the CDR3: TGCAGTGCTAGCGGGAGGGCGCATCAGCCCCAGCATTTT. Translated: CSASGRAHQPQHF.

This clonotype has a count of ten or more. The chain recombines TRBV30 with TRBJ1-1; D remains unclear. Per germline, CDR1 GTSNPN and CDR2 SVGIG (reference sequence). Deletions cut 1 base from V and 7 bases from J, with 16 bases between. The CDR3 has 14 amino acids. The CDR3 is CAWSGQQAPLEAFF. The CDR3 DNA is TGTGCCTGGAGTGGGCAGCAGGCTCCACTTGAAGCTTTCTTT.

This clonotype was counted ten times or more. The CDR3 is CSVGAENQPQHF. Here the CDR3 DNA reads TGCAGCGTTGGGGCCGAGAATCAGCCCCAGCATTTT. This chain connects TRBV29-1 to TRBJ1-5, with D unresolved. Germline loops: CDR1 SQVTM, CDR2 ANQGSEA. The CDR3 has 12 amino acids. V lost 4 bases and J 4 bases, leaving 8 bases between the germline ends.

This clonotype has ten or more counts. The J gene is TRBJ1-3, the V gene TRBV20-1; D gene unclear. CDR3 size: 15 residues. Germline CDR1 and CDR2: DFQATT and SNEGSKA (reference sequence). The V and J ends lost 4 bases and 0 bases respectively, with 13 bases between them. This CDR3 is CSAMRDTTSGNTIYF. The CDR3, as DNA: TGCAGTGCTATGAGAGACACCACCTCTGGAAACACCATATATTTT.

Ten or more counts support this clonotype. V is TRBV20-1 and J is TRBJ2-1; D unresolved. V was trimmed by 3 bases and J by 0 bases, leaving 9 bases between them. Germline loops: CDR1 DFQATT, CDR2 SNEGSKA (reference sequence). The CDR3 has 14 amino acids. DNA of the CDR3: TGCAGTGCTAGGAACGGGTTCTCCTACAATGAGCAGTTCTTC. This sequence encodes CSARNGFSYNEQFF.

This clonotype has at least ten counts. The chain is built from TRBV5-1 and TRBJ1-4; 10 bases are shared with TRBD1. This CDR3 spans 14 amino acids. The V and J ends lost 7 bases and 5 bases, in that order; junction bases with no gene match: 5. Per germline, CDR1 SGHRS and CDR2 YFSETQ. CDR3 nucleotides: TGCGCCAGCCGCCTGGGACAGGGGAATGAAAAACTGTTTTTT. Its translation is CASRLGQGNEKLFF.

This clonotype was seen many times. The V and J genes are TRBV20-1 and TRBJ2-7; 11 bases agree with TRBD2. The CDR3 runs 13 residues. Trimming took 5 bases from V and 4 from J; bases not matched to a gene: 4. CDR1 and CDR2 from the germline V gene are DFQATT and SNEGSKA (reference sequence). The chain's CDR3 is CSAGGLADYEQYF. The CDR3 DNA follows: TGCAGTGCTGGGGGACTAGCGGATTACGAGCAGTACTTC.

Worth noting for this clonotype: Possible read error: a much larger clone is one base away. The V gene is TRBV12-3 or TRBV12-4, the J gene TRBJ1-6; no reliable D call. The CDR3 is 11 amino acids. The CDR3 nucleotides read TGTGCCGGCAGCTTAAATTCACCCCTCCACTTT. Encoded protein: CAGSLNSPLHF.